Presented here are 16 T cell receptor beta chains from one specimen sequenced in a study of T cells after yellow fever vaccination. TCRdb fed the 5' RACE reads into MiXCR, producing one record per CDR3 protein. The data hold some 560,000 distinct CDR3 sequences, with approximately 16% observed a single time. The input for sequencing was PBMCs, taken 5 days after the first yellow fever vaccination. The receptors originated from a man in his late teens or twenties who received the YFV17D yellow fever vaccine.

The V and J genes are TRBV20-1 and TRBJ1-2, with D unresolved. Germline values: CDR1 DFQATT, CDR2 SNEGSKA (reference sequence). The CDR3 sequence is 13 residues long. V lost 0 bases and J 3 bases, leaving 8 bases between the germline ends. CDR3 sequence: CSARDVKDYGYTF. Written as DNA, the CDR3 is TGCAGTGCTAGAGATGTAAAGGACTATGGCTACACCTTC.

The chain joins TRBV9 to TRBJ1-2; D gene ambiguous. Trimming cost V 0 bases and J 1 base, with 10 bases left between them. Germline V gene lookup returns CDR1 SGDLS and CDR2 YYNGEE. The CDR3 consists of 15 residues. This CDR3 reads CASSVGGLLNYGYTF. In DNA form, the CDR3 reads TGTGCCAGCAGCGTAGGCGGGCTGCTTAACTATGGCTACACCTTC.

The CDR3 DNA follows: TGTGCCAGCACCCACGGGACAGGGCCTCTCCACGAGCAGTACGTC. Its translation: CASTHGTGPLHEQYV. This chain links TRBV14 with TRBJ2-7, with 9 bases lining up with TRBD1. Germline lookup yields CDR1 SGHDN and CDR2 FVKESK. This CDR3 is built from 15 residues. Germline trimming cut 7 bases from V and 5 bases from J; bases unmatched to any gene: 12.

This rearrangement joins TRBV28 to TRBJ2-7, with D possibly being TRBD1 (8 bases). Germline V CDR1 and CDR2: MDHEN, SYDVKM. Trimming pared 5 bases from V and 0 bases from J, leaving 20 bases between. The CDR3 totals 17 residues. CDR3: CASSTSTGGGSSYEQYV. The DNA of the CDR3 is TGTGCCAGCAGTACCTCTACAGGGGGAGGGAGCTCCTACGAGCAGTACGTC.

The rearrangement links TRBV20-1 to TRBJ1-3; 7 nucleotides match TRBD1. Losses at the gene ends were 5 bases for V and 0 bases for J; bases not matched to a gene: 4. The V gene's germline CDR1 is DFQATT and CDR2 SNEGSKA (reference sequence). The CDR3 contains 14 residues. CDR3 sequence reads: CSAGGQTSGNTIYF. CDR3 nucleotides: TGCAGTGCTGGGGGACAGACCTCTGGAAACACCATATATTTT.

V gene TRBV6-2 or TRBV6-3 combines with J gene TRBJ2-3; possibly TRBD1 or TRBD2 for D (5 bases each). The CDR3 covers 14 residues. Trimming took 3 bases from V and 5 from J, leaving 12 bases between them. Germline CDR1 and CDR2: MNHEY and SVGEGT. CDR3 residues: CASSYEGSEDTQYF. The DNA of the CDR3 is TGTGCCAGCAGTTATGAGGGGTCTGAAGATACGCAGTATTTT.

In regard to this clonotype: Its ends do not fully match the called genes, so a read error is possible. This rearrangement joins TRBV4-2 to TRBJ2-1; D perhaps matches TRBD1 (6 bases). In germline, CDR1 is LGHNA, CDR2 YNFKEQ. CDR3 size: 17 residues. The CDR3 loop reads CASSRSPQGSSYNELFF. CDR3 DNA: TGTGCCAGCAGCCGAAGCCCCCAGGGGAGCTCCTACAATGAGCTGTTCTTC.

This clonotype showed up just a few times. The rearrangement uses TRBV7-2 and TRBJ1-2, with a weak D call TRBD1 (6 bases). The V and J ends lost 1 base and 0 bases respectively, with 12 bases between them. Germline V gene sequence: CDR1 SGHTA, CDR2 FQGNSA. This CDR3 region has 16 residues. The CDR3 spells CASSLGGPGTNYGYTF. The CDR3 coding sequence is TGTGCCAGCAGCTTAGGGGGGCCAGGGACTAACTATGGCTACACCTTC. The whole variable domain, remainder taken from reference TRBV7-2 and TRBJ1-2, is GAGVSQSPSNKVTEKGKDVELRCDPISGHTALYWYRQSLGQGLEFLIYFQGNSAPDKSGLPSDRFSAERTGGSVSTLTIQRTQQEDSAVYLCASSLGGPGTNYGYTFGSGTRLTVV.

The chain combines TRBV11-2 with TRBJ1-3; D gene unclear. Germline CDR1 is SGHAT and CDR2 is FQNNGV. Trimming shortened V by 2 bases and J by 0 bases, and 5 bases separated the two germline ends. This CDR3 has 14 residues. Here the CDR3 reads CASSLIVSGNTIYF. The CDR3 DNA is TGTGCCAGCAGCTTAATCGTCTCTGGAAACACCATATATTTT.

This clonotype was seen only a few times. The J gene is TRBJ2-1, the V gene TRBV3-1, with D hard to call. Trimming took off 0 bases at V and 3 bases at J, with 12 bases between the two ends. This CDR3 contains 16 residues. Germline CDR1 and CDR2: LGHDT and YNNKEL (reference sequence). CDR3 region: CASSQDLAVDYNEQFF. The CDR3 region has the DNA TGTGCCAGCAGCCAAGATCTGGCCGTGGACTACAATGAGCAGTTCTTC.

This clonotype was detected only a few times. The chain uses TRBV4-1 and TRBJ2-5; D not certain. The V gene's germline CDR1 is MGHRA and CDR2 YSYEKL. The CDR3 contains 15 residues. V lost 0 bases, J lost 4 bases, and 12 bases lay in between. CDR3 sequence: CASSQDPGRSETQYF. The CDR3 coding sequence is TGCGCCAGCAGCCAAGATCCAGGCAGATCAGAGACCCAGTACTTC.

J is TRBJ1-1 and V is TRBV6-5, with D unresolved. The CDR3 is 15 residues long. The ends were cut back, 0 bases at V and 0 bases at J, with 8 bases in the middle. The V gene's germline CDR1 is MNHEY and CDR2 SVGAGI. The CDR3 DNA follows: TGTGCCAGCAGTTACTCGATTATTATGAACACTGAAGCTTTCTTT. Translation gives CASSYSIIMNTEAFF.

This chain links TRBV5-8 with TRBJ1-1, with a tentative D call TRBD1 (5 bases). This CDR3 spans 11 amino acids. With 4 bases removed from V and 9 bases from J, the gap between germline ends came to 10 bases. Germline V gene sequence: CDR1 SGHTS, CDR2 YDEGEE. CDR3 DNA: TGTGCCAGCAGCCCACAGGTTAAAGCTTTCTTT. It is translated as CASSPQVKAFF.

This clonotype occurred a few times. This chain connects TRBV7-2 to TRBJ2-1; 11 bases are a match to TRBD1. This CDR3 has 15 amino acids. The trim removed 1 base at V and 6 bases at J, leaving 2 bases unmatched. The germline V gene encodes CDR1 SGHTA and CDR2 FQGNSA. The CDR3 loop reads CASSLEGTGGNEQFF. CDR3 nucleotide sequence: TGTGCCAGCAGCTTAGAGGGGACAGGGGGCAATGAGCAGTTCTTC.

The chain joins TRBV20-1 to TRBJ2-7; possibly TRBD2 for D (6 bases). V lost 6 bases, J lost 4 bases, and 19 bases lay in between. CDR3 length: 14 residues. Germline CDR1 and CDR2: DFQATT and SNEGSKA (reference sequence). The DNA for the CDR3 is TGCAGTGCGACTAGGACCGACCACCGATACGAGCAGTACGTC. It specifies CSATRTDHRYEQYV.

This clonotype was observed a handful of times. This chain uses TRBV19 with TRBJ1-1; D not certain. The CDR3 has 14 residues. CDR1 and CDR2 (germline): LNHDA, SQIVND (reference sequence). Trimming removed 5 bases at V and 11 bases at J, with 21 bases between. The CDR3 region has the DNA TGTGCCAGTAGTCTGGGAGGCGGTCTCAATCGGGCTTTCTTT. Amino acid sequence: CASSLGGGLNRAFF. The full variable domain, with the rest looked up from reference TRBV19 and TRBJ1-1, is DGGITQSPKYLFRKEGQNVTLSCEQNLNHDAMYWYRQDPGQGLRLIYYSQIVNDFQKGDIAEGYSVSREKKESFPLTVTSAQKNPTAFYLCASSLGGGLNRAFFGQGTRLTVV.